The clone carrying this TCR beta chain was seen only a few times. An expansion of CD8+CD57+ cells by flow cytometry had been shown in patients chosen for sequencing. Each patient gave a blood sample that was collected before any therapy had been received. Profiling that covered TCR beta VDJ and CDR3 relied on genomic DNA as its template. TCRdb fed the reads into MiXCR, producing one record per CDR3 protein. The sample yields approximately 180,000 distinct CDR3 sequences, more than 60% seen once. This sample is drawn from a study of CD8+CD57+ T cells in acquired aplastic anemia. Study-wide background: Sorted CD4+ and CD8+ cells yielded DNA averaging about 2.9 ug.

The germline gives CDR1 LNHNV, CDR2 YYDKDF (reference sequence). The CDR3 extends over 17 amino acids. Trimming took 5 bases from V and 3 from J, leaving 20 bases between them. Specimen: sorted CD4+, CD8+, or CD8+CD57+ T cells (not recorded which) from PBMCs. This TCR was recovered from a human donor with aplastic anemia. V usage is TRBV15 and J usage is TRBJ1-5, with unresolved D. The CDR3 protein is CATSSSRLAVANQPQHF. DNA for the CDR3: TGTGCCACCAGCTCCTCAAGGTTGGCAGTTGCCAATCAGCCCCAGCATTTT.